This entry is about one TCR beta chain. The antigen is not known. This entry is derived from a study of T cell responses to AZD1222 COVID-19 vaccine. Study in general: Second-dose timings of about 4 or about 12 weeks were pooled.

Only in-frame clones appear in the TCRdb table, and some are missing; sequencing was by immunoSEQ multiplex PCR. There are more than 100,000 clones in the sample; around 91% occur only once, and about 3% lies in the top ten. General observations from the study: Only after the peak T cell response were repertoires sampled. Spike-specific TCR depth and breadth grew after two AZD1222 doses.

Trimming left V 1 base short and J 2 bases short, with 7 bases between. CDR1 is SGHDT, CDR2 YYEEEE, per germline. This CDR3 has 13 residues. This clonotype was obtained from an adult in good health. The rearrangement links TRBV5-6 to TRBJ2-7; tentatively, D is TRBD1 or TRBD2 (5 bases each). The sequencing here drew on peripheral blood, taken on day 0 of AZD1222 vaccination. The CDR3 region has the DNA TGTGCCAGCAGCTTGAGAGGGGCCTACGAGCAGTACTTC. This translates into CASSLRGAYEQYF.